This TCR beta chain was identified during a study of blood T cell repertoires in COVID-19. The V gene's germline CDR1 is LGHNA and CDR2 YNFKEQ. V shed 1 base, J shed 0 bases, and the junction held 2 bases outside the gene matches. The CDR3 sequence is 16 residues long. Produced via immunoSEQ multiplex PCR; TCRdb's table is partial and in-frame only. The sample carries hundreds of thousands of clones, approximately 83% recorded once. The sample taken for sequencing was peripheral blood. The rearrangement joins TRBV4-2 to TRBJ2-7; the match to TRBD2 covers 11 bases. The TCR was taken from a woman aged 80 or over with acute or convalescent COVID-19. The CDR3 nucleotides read TGTGCCAGCAGCCAAGGACTAGCGGGAATCTCCTACGAGCAGTACTTC. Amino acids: CASSQGLAGISYEQYF.